Each of the 15 T cell receptor beta chains below was sequenced from the same sample in a study of Ad26.COV2.S vaccination and SARS-CoV-2 variants. Indicated treatment: roughly 18 received Ad26.COV2.S at low or high dose, single or two shots; 5 received placebo; per-sample allocation not given. Sampling was done on day 63 after the first vaccine or placebo injection. TCRdb's copy holds only in-frame clones and misses some; the assay was immunoSEQ multiplex PCR. The data hold 450,000 to 550,000 clones, with 80% to 90% observed a single time. The sequencing used peripheral blood, collected in a trial of Ad26.COV2.S vaccine versus placebo. These receptors were obtained from a person aged 18 to 59 who received the Ad26.COV2.S COVID-19 vaccine or a placebo.

This chain joins TRBV28 and TRBJ1-4; D perhaps matches TRBD1 (5 bases). V gave up 2 bases and J gave up 7 bases, with 11 bases separating them. Germline V gives CDR1 MDHEN, CDR2 SYDVKM. CDR3 size: 14 residues. The chain's CDR3 is CASSLNSGGEKLFF. DNA for the CDR3: TGTGCCAGCAGTTTAAACTCGGGGGGTGAAAAACTGTTTTTT.

This chain connects TRBV3-1 (or the pseudogene TRBV3-2) to TRBJ1-1; D is undetermined. V lost 1 base and J 4 bases, leaving 13 bases between the germline ends. Germline values: CDR1 LGHDT, CDR2 YNNKEL (reference sequence). This CDR3 spans 15 amino acids. The CDR3 is CASSQAGKKVTEAFF. The CDR3 DNA follows: TGTGCCAGCAGCCAAGCCGGGAAGAAAGTCACTGAAGCTTTCTTT.

The chain joins TRBV5-5 to TRBJ1-2, with D hard to call. V lost 0 bases to trimming and J lost 5 bases, with 5 bases between them. CDR1 SGHKS and CDR2 YYEKEE come from the germline V gene (reference sequence). The CDR3 is 12 residues long. CDR3 DNA: TGTGCCAGCAGCTTGGGAGGTTATGGCTACACCTTC. Encoded protein: CASSLGGYGYTF.

The rearrangement links TRBV10-1 to TRBJ2-7, with 15 bases aligning to TRBD2. Germline assignment: CDR1 WNHNN and CDR2 SYGVQD (reference sequence). V gave up 8 bases and J gave up 4 bases; unmatched junction bases: 9. This CDR3 contains 16 residues. CDR3 loop: CASGPGLAGGEYEQYF. Here the CDR3 DNA reads TGCGCCAGCGGTCCAGGACTAGCGGGAGGGGAATACGAGCAGTACTTC.

J is TRBJ2-5 and V is TRBV21-1; the table's D call, TRBD1, has no DNA check behind it. TRBV21-1 constitutes a pseudogene. The CDR3 has 16 amino acids. The CDR3 bases are TGTGCCAGCCCCCAAGACCCACAGGAGAAACAAGAGACCCAGTACTTC. Protein: CASPQDPQEKQETQYF.

This chain uses TRBV9 with TRBJ2-2, with TRBD2 matching over 14 bases. Germline V gives CDR1 SGDLS, CDR2 YYNGEE. Losses at the gene ends were 0 bases for V and 3 bases for J; bases not matched to a gene: 7. This CDR3 has 19 residues. CDR3 amino acids: CASSVETSGRELDTGELFF. In DNA, the CDR3 is TGTGCCAGCAGCGTAGAGACTAGCGGGAGGGAATTAGACACCGGGGAGCTGTTTTTT.

The rearrangement uses TRBV7-9 and TRBJ1-5, with TRBD1 matching over 7 bases. From germline, CDR1 is SEHNR and CDR2 FQNEAQ (reference sequence). Trimming removed 5 bases from V and 6 bases from J; junction bases left unmatched: 4. This CDR3 has 13 amino acids. DNA for the CDR3: TGTGCCAGCAGCCGTGACAGGGCTCAGCCCCAGCATTTT. Translation gives CASSRDRAQPQHF.

This sequence joins TRBV6-7 and TRBJ1-2; TRBD1 might be the D (6 bases). TRBV6-7 is treated as an ORF (open reading frame) with a function not yet certain. This CDR3 is 18 amino acids long. Deletions cut 2 bases from V and 7 bases from J, with 26 bases between. Here the CDR3 DNA reads TGTGCCAGCAGTTACCACACACCCCCGGGACACCGTCCGTGTGGCTACACCTTC. Protein sequence: CASSYHTPPGHRPCGYTF.

This rearrangement joins TRBV13 to TRBJ1-2; the match to TRBD1 covers 8 bases. The germline V gene encodes CDR1 PRHDT and CDR2 FYEKMQ (reference sequence). This CDR3 spans 15 amino acids. J lost 0 bases, V lost 3 bases, and 3 bases had no gene match. CDR3 DNA: TGTGCCAGCAGCTTTATGGACAGGGCTAACTATGGCTACACCTTC. This codes for CASSFMDRANYGYTF.

This rearrangement joins TRBV13 to TRBJ2-3, with 8 nucleotides matching TRBD2. CDR3 length: 16 residues. Germline V gene data show CDR1 as PRHDT and CDR2 as FYEKMQ (reference sequence). J lost 6 bases, V lost 5 bases, and 13 bases had no gene match. The CDR3 sequence: CASSLIESGSIDTQYF. The CDR3 DNA is TGTGCCAGCAGCCTAATAGAGAGCGGGAGTATCGATACGCAGTATTTT.

V gene TRBV7-3 combines with J gene TRBJ2-3; D is tentatively TRBD1 or TRBD2 (5 bases each). Germline V gene sequence: CDR1 SGHTA, CDR2 FQGTGA. CDR3 length: 16 amino acids. Trimming removed 5 bases at V and 0 bases at J, with 15 bases between. The CDR3 bases are TGTGCCAGCAGCACTAGGCAAAAGGGGAGCACAGATACGCAGTATTTT. Protein product: CASSTRQKGSTDTQYF.

The rearrangement joins TRBV30 to TRBJ1-6; D is possibly TRBD1 (6 bases). Per the germline V gene, CDR1 is GTSNPN and CDR2 is SVGIG (reference sequence). This CDR3 spans 14 amino acids. Deletions cut 1 base from V and 9 bases from J, with 13 bases between. This CDR3 is CAWSALAGASPLHF. The CDR3 DNA sequence: TGTGCCTGGAGTGCTCTTGCAGGGGCTTCACCCCTCCACTTT. The full variable domain, rest sourced from reference TRBV30 and TRBJ1-6, is SQTIHQWPATLVQPVGSPLSLECTVEGTSNPNLYWYRQAAGRGLQLLFYSVGIGQISSEVPQNLSASRPQDRQFILSSKKLLLSDSGFYLCAWSALAGASPLHFGNGTRLTVT.

This clone was detected a few times. The chain uses TRBV7-9 and TRBJ1-2; 9 nucleotides line up with TRBD1. This CDR3 is 14 amino acids long. Looked up from germline, CDR1 is SEHNR and CDR2 is FQNEAQ (reference sequence). The J segment lost 4 bases and the V segment lost 6 bases, leaving 6 bases of the junction unmatched. This chain's CDR3 is CASRRQGEFYGYTF. CDR3 nucleotides: TGTGCCAGCAGGCGACAGGGGGAGTTCTATGGCTACACCTTC.

The V and J genes are TRBV3-1 (or the pseudogene TRBV3-2) and TRBJ2-7; 8 nucleotides line up with TRBD2. The V and J ends lost 1 base and 0 bases, in that order; junction bases with no gene match: 5. From germline, CDR1 is LGHDT and CDR2 YNNKEL (reference sequence). The CDR3 covers 16 residues. In nucleotides, the CDR3 is TGTGCCAGCAGCCAAGGGCTAGCGGGCCTCTCCTACGAGCAGTACTTC. It encodes CASSQGLAGLSYEQYF.

V gene TRBV5-6 combines with J gene TRBJ2-3; no reliable D call. Per the germline V gene, CDR1 is SGHDT and CDR2 is YYEEEE. CDR3 size: 15 residues. V lost 4 bases and J 2 bases, leaving 14 bases between the germline ends. Here the CDR3 reads CASSQIPVNTDTQYF. The CDR3, as DNA: TGTGCCAGCAGCCAAATTCCAGTAAACACAGATACGCAGTATTTT.